This entry is about one TCR beta chain. The antigen remains unidentified. This sample is part of a study of OX40 agonist ivuxolimab in advanced cancers. Study-wide findings and caveats: Compared with CD4+, CD8+ T cells on average had more expanded clones.

Repertoires were generated with immunoSEQ multiplex PCR, while TCRdb's copy carries only in-frame clones and drops some. The repertoire holds 95,000 to 150,000 clones, with around 93% as singletons. The clonotype originates from an adult with an advanced solid tumor such as melanoma, head and neck, liver or kidney cancer. The sample was CD4+ or CD8+ T cells sorted from blood, taken in a trial of the OX40 agonist ivuxolimab.

The CDR3 DNA follows: TGTGCCAGCAGCTCAGGGACAGGTTGGAACTACGAGCAGTACTTC. This translates into CASSSGTGWNYEQYF. V and J are TRBV11-1 and TRBJ2-7, with 8 nucleotides matching TRBD1. V trimming: 4 bases; J trimming: 3 bases; junction bases outside the gene matches: 8. This CDR3 has 15 residues. Germline assignment: CDR1 SGHAT and CDR2 FQDESV (reference sequence).